The 25 T cell receptor beta chains reported below all come from one sample, sequenced in a study of T cell responses to AZD1222 COVID-19 vaccine. The assay was immunoSEQ multiplex PCR, and TCRdb's table has in-frame clones only and misses some. This sample has 100,000 to 130,000 clones, with about 92% found just once. This specimen was peripheral blood, taken on day 0 of MenACWY control vaccination. The receptors derive from an adult in good health.

A single count supports this clone. The V and J genes are TRBV6-5 and TRBJ1-2; D gene ambiguous. The germline V gene encodes CDR1 MNHEY and CDR2 SVGAGI. V gave up 0 bases and J gave up 2 bases, with 10 bases separating them. CDR3 length: 15 residues. As DNA, the CDR3 is TGTGCCAGCAGTTACTCGTATGCGGGAAACTATGGCTACACCTTC. It encodes CASSYSYAGNYGYTF.

The genes are TRBV27 and TRBJ1-1, with 11 nucleotides matching TRBD1. V dropped 8 bases and J dropped 10; count of bases not matched to a gene: 0. This CDR3 is 10 amino acids long. Germline values: CDR1 MNHEY, CDR2 SMNVEV (reference sequence). Written as DNA, the CDR3 is TGTGCCAGCGGGACAGGGGGAGCTTTCTTT. Translation: CASGTGGAFF.

The chain couples TRBV13 to TRBJ2-6, with D possibly matching TRBD2 (6 bases). Looked up from germline, CDR1 is PRHDT and CDR2 is FYEKMQ (reference sequence). V was pared by 5 bases and J by 0 bases, with 17 bases between. The CDR3 spans 18 residues. The DNA of the CDR3 is TGTGCCAGCAGCGACTCCGGGCGGGGTATCTCTGGGGCCAACGTCCTGACTTTC. Amino acids: CASSDSGRGISGANVLTF. Full variable domain (rest looked up from reference TRBV13 and TRBJ2-6): AAGVIQSPRHLIKEKRETATLKCYPIPRHDTVYWYQQGPGQDPQFLISFYEKMQSDKGSIPDRFSAQQFSDYHSELNMSSLELGDSALYFCASSDSGRGISGANVLTFGAGSRLTVL.

The chain couples TRBV28 to TRBJ1-3; tentative D call: TRBD1 (6 bases). The germline V gene has CDR1 MDHEN and CDR2 SYDVKM. The V end lost 7 bases, the J end lost 9 bases, and 16 bases lay between the germline ends. The CDR3 consists of 13 residues. This CDR3 is CASTSGWGPTIYF. For the CDR3, the DNA is TGTGCCAGCACCTCAGGGTGGGGGCCCACCATATATTTT. The full variable domain, with the rest looked up from reference TRBV28 and TRBJ1-3, is DVKVTQSSRYLVKRTGEKVFLECVQDMDHENMFWYRQDPGLGLRLIYFSYDVKMKEKGDIPEGYSVSREKKERFSLILESASTNQTSMYLCASTSGWGPTIYFGEGSWLTVV.

J is TRBJ1-1 and V is TRBV7-3; no reliable D call. This CDR3 is built from 13 residues. The V end lost 4 bases, the J end lost 0 bases, and 6 bases lay between the germline ends. Germline V gene lookup returns CDR1 SGHTA and CDR2 FQGTGA. Here the CDR3 reads CASSSNMNTEAFF. CDR3 DNA: TGTGCCAGCAGCTCAAATATGAACACTGAAGCTTTCTTT.

This chain uses TRBV7-2 with TRBJ2-1, with D possibly called TRBD1 or TRBD2 (5 bases each). Germline V gene data show CDR1 as SGHTA and CDR2 as FQGNSA. Trimming left V 2 bases short and J 8 bases short, with 19 bases between. There are 16 residues in the CDR3. DNA for the CDR3: TGTGCCAGCAGCTTATTATTCCTGGGGGTAGGGGATGAGCAGTTCTTC. The encoded protein is CASSLLFLGVGDEQFF.

About this clone itself: Other DNA sequences of this sample code for an identical CDR3. This CDR3 is CASSLGGYEQYF. The CDR3 coding sequence is TGTGCCAGCAGTTTAGGGGGGTACGAGCAGTACTTC. The rearrangement links TRBV28 to TRBJ2-7; possibly TRBD2 for D (6 bases). The length of the CDR3 is 12 residues. V lost 2 bases and J lost 4, with 6 bases in between. Germline CDR1 MDHEN, CDR2 SYDVKM. Together with reference TRBV28 and TRBJ2-7, the CDR3 gives the full variable domain: DVKVTQSSRYLVKRTGEKVFLECVQDMDHENMFWYRQDPGLGLRLIYFSYDVKMKEKGDIPEGYSVSREKKERFSLILESASTNQTSMYLCASSLGGYEQYFGPGTRLTVT.

The CDR3 bases are TGCGCCAGCAGCCGAACGACAGGGGAGGGATCAGGAAACACCATATATTTT. Its translation: CASSRTTGEGSGNTIYF. The chain is built from TRBV5-1 and TRBJ1-3; the match to TRBD1 covers 8 bases. The germline V gene encodes CDR1 SGHRS and CDR2 YFSETQ. After removal of 4 bases from V and 4 bases from J, the junction contained 13 bases not matched to a gene. CDR3 size: 17 residues.

The chain's CDR3 is CATRGAGRNQPQHF. The CDR3 DNA reads TGTGCCACCAGGGGGGCTGGAAGGAATCAGCCCCAGCATTTT. V is TRBV27 and J is TRBJ1-5; 7 bases line up with TRBD1. The V gene's germline CDR1 is MNHEY and CDR2 SMNVEV (reference sequence). The CDR3 contains 14 residues. V gave up 10 bases and J gave up 4 bases; unmatched junction bases: 10.

V gene TRBV30 combines with J gene TRBJ1-5; D is possibly TRBD1 (5 bases). CDR1 GTSNPN and CDR2 SVGIG come from the germline V gene (reference sequence). The V end lost 2 bases, the J end lost 6 bases, and 8 bases lay between the germline ends. The CDR3 totals 12 residues. CDR3 in amino acids: CAWSPGGQPQHF. CDR3 nucleotide sequence: TGTGCCTGGAGTCCGGGGGGTCAGCCCCAGCATTTT.

The chain combines TRBV10-2 with TRBJ2-7; a possible D gene is TRBD2 (5 bases). The V end lost 6 bases, the J end lost 7 bases, and 16 bases lay between the germline ends. This CDR3 is built from 13 residues. Germline CDR1 and CDR2: WSHSY and SAAADI. The CDR3 protein is CASRMKITGEQYF. The CDR3 DNA reads TGCGCCAGCAGAATGAAGATTACGGGGGAGCAGTACTTC.

V and J are TRBV28 and TRBJ2-3, with 11 bases that match TRBD2. The V segment lost 3 bases and the J segment 3 bases; nucleotides outside the gene matches: 2. The CDR3 runs 15 residues. Germline V gene data show CDR1 as MDHEN and CDR2 as SYDVKM. CDR3 loop: CASSLASGGTDTQYF. In nucleotides, the CDR3 is TGTGCCAGCAGTTTGGCTAGCGGGGGGACAGATACGCAGTATTTT.

This clone was counted a single time. The chain employs TRBV5-6 and TRBJ1-1; D perhaps matches TRBD1 (6 bases). From germline, CDR1 is SGHDT and CDR2 YYEEEE. CDR3 length: 13 amino acids. Trimming pared 5 bases from V and 12 bases from J, leaving 20 bases between. CDR3 sequence reads: CASSHTNQGRSFF. The CDR3 DNA follows: TGTGCCAGCAGTCATACGAACCAGGGGCGATCTTTCTTT.

The count of this clone is one. This chain connects TRBV6-5 to TRBJ1-1; D is unresolved. CDR3 length equals 13 residues. Germline V gene data show CDR1 as MNHEY and CDR2 as SVGAGI. V lost 0 bases and J 1 base, leaving 3 bases between the germline ends. The DNA of the CDR3 is TGTGCCAGCAGTTACTCGACGAACACTGAAGCTTTCTTT. It specifies CASSYSTNTEAFF.

The chain employs TRBV7-3 and TRBJ1-4; D remains ambiguous. CDR3 length: 13 amino acids. Between the trimmed V and J ends, which lost 5 bases and 8 bases, there was a span of 12 bases. Per the germline V gene, CDR1 is SGHTA and CDR2 is FQGTGA. The CDR3, as DNA: TGTGCCAGCAGCGTTGCGGTGGGGGAAAAACTGTTTTTT. Protein product: CASSVAVGEKLFF.

The genes are TRBV18 and TRBJ2-1; D might be TRBD2 (6 bases). This CDR3 spans 17 amino acids. The ends were cut back, 2 bases at V and 7 bases at J, with 21 bases in the middle. The V gene's germline CDR1 is KGHSH and CDR2 LQKENI. The CDR3 DNA reads TGTGCCAGCTCACCAAAAGATCCGGGACTCATAAGGAATGAGCAGTTCTTC. It is translated as CASSPKDPGLIRNEQFF.

A single count supports this clone. This chain uses TRBV5-1 with TRBJ1-3, with D unclear. The V gene's germline CDR1 is SGHRS and CDR2 YFSETQ. There are 16 residues in the CDR3. The germline V and J ends were trimmed by 0 bases and 3 bases, with 13 bases remaining between them. The CDR3 coding sequence is TGCGCCAGCAGCTTGGCCCCCCGGGGTTATGGAAACACCATATATTTT. Translated, it gives CASSLAPRGYGNTIYF.

V usage is TRBV5-4 and J usage is TRBJ1-4; possible D gene TRBD1, 5 bases. The CDR3 is made up of 16 amino acids. V dropped 2 bases and J dropped 4 bases, with 15 bases sitting between them. Germline V CDR1 and CDR2: SGHNT, YYREEE (reference sequence). CDR3 loop: CASSLTTVAGNEKLFF. CDR3 nucleotide sequence: TGTGCCAGCAGCTTAACGACAGTTGCTGGTAATGAAAAACTGTTTTTT.

This chain connects TRBV5-6 to TRBJ1-2; D is undetermined. V dropped 0 bases and J dropped 5 bases, with 8 bases sitting between them. The CDR3 runs 13 residues. Germline CDR1 is SGHDT and CDR2 is YYEEEE. CDR3 sequence reads: CASSLAAGYGYTF. The CDR3 DNA sequence: TGTGCCAGCAGCTTGGCCGCGGGGTATGGCTACACCTTC. Supplemented by reference TRBV5-6 and TRBJ1-2, the full variable domain reads DAGVTQSPTHLIKTRGQQVTLRCSPKSGHDTVSWYQQALGQGPQFIFQYYEEEERQRGNFPDRFSGHQFPNYSSELNVNALLLGDSALYLCASSLAAGYGYTFGSGTRLTVV.

The chain employs TRBV7-3 and TRBJ2-5; D uncertain. Trimming shortened V by 5 bases and J by 4 bases, and 11 bases separated the two germline ends. The CDR3 extends over 13 amino acids. Germline assignment: CDR1 SGHTA and CDR2 FQGTGA. CDR3 sequence reads: CASSPTRRETQYF. CDR3 coding DNA: TGTGCCAGCAGCCCTACACGGAGAGAGACCCAGTACTTC.

The table lists this clone with a count of one. CDR3 region: CASRPGRDTQYF. CDR3 sequence (DNA): TGTGCCAGCAGACCGGGCCGAGATACGCAGTATTTT. The chain employs TRBV12-3 or TRBV12-4 and TRBJ2-3; unclear D gene. Between the trimmed V and J ends, which lost 6 bases and 5 bases, there was a span of 9 bases. This CDR3 comprises 12 residues.

The rearrangement links TRBV30 to TRBJ1-5; 8 nucleotides match TRBD1. Germline CDR1 reads GTSNPN; CDR2 reads SVGIG (reference sequence). V lost 3 bases and J lost 2; bases outside the gene matches: 15. The CDR3 consists of 18 residues. The CDR3 sequence: CAWRTSGDRGLGNQPQHF. CDR3 nucleotides: TGTGCCTGGAGAACCTCGGGAGACAGGGGCCTGGGCAATCAGCCCCAGCATTTT.

The chain links TRBV7-3 to TRBJ2-1, with 8 bases lining up with TRBD2. The CDR3 has 15 residues. Germline assignment: CDR1 SGHTA and CDR2 FQGTGA. V gave up 2 bases and J gave up 5 bases; unmatched junction bases: 5. The CDR3 DNA reads as TGTGCCAGCAGCTTACAAGCGGGGGCCCACAATGAGCAGTTCTTC. Protein product: CASSLQAGAHNEQFF.

V is TRBV6-2 or TRBV6-3 and J is TRBJ1-1; unclear D gene. The V gene's germline CDR1 is MNHEY and CDR2 SVGEGT. CDR3 length equals 13 residues. Trimming removed 0 bases from V and 5 bases from J, with 7 bases in between. The CDR3 here is CASSYSVETEAFF. In DNA form, the CDR3 reads TGTGCCAGCAGTTACTCGGTGGAAACTGAAGCTTTCTTT.

The V call is TRBV30, the J call TRBJ1-1; no clear D. CDR3 size: 14 residues. Between the trimmed V and J ends, which lost 3 bases and 5 bases, there was a span of 16 bases. The germline V gene encodes CDR1 GTSNPN and CDR2 SVGIG (reference sequence). CDR3 sequence reads: CAWSAEGFETEAFF. DNA of the CDR3: TGTGCCTGGAGCGCCGAGGGTTTTGAGACTGAAGCTTTCTTT.